This entry lists 22 T cell receptor beta chains sequenced from one sample in a study of blood T cell repertoires in COVID-19. Some clones are missing from TCRdb's copy, which holds only in-frame ones; the method was immunoSEQ multiplex PCR. Here the sample spans 300,000 to 400,000 clones, roughly 87% being singletons. Sequenced: peripheral blood. The receptors stem from a man aged 45 to 65 with active or convalescent COVID-19.

This clone was seen only once. The rearrangement uses TRBV5-1 and TRBJ1-4; a weak D match, TRBD1 (5 bases). The CDR3 extends over 14 amino acids. V was clipped by 0 bases and J by 7 bases, with 10 bases between them. Germline CDR1 reads SGHRS; CDR2 reads YFSETQ. The CDR3 coding sequence is TGCGCCAGCAGCTTGGGCGGAAGGGGTGAAAAACTGTTTTTT. This sequence encodes CASSLGGRGEKLFF.

The V gene is TRBV6-2 or TRBV6-3, the J gene TRBJ1-4; 7 positions agree with TRBD1. Per the germline V gene, CDR1 is MNHEY and CDR2 is SVGEGT. The trim removed 6 bases at V and 8 bases at J, leaving 12 bases unmatched. The CDR3 consists of 15 residues. CDR3 nucleotides: TGTGCCAGCAGCCGGACGGCGGACAGGAGGGAAAAACTGTTTTTT. Protein: CASSRTADRREKLFF.

This chain links TRBV10-1 with TRBJ2-1; TRBD2 aligns across 9 bases. This CDR3 contains 13 residues. The germline V gene has CDR1 WNHNN and CDR2 SYGVQD (reference sequence). Trimming at V came to 5 bases and at J to 4 bases, leaving 0 bases not matched to a gene. The CDR3 reads CASSSGRYNEQFF. In nucleotides, the CDR3 is TGCGCCAGCAGTAGCGGGAGGTACAATGAGCAGTTCTTC.

CDR3 amino acids: CASSTRHESYGYTF. Here the CDR3 DNA reads TGTGCCAGCAGTACGCGACACGAGTCCTATGGCTACACCTTC. The J gene is TRBJ1-2, the V gene TRBV6-6; no definite D call. CDR3 length: 14 amino acids. Trimming took off 5 bases at V and 4 bases at J, with 14 bases between the two ends. Looked up from germline, CDR1 is MNHNY and CDR2 is SVGAGI (reference sequence).

V gene TRBV28 combines with J gene TRBJ1-4; unclear D gene. V lost 3 bases and J 2 bases, leaving 13 bases between the germline ends. This CDR3 is built from 16 residues. Germline CDR1 and CDR2: MDHEN and SYDVKM. CDR3 residues: CASSLGGRLTNEKLFF. DNA of the CDR3: TGTGCCAGCAGTTTGGGAGGAAGGCTTACTAATGAAAAACTGTTTTTT.

The chain has TRBV10-3 and TRBJ1-1; 8 nucleotides align to TRBD1. J lost 4 bases, V lost 4 bases, and 11 bases had no gene match. CDR1 and CDR2 (germline): ENHRY, SYGVKD. There are 16 residues in the CDR3. This chain's CDR3 is CAISATPTGEGTEAFF. DNA of the CDR3: TGTGCCATCAGTGCTACCCCGACAGGGGAGGGCACTGAAGCTTTCTTT.

The chain combines TRBV30 with TRBJ2-3; TRBD2 aligns across 8 bases. The V segment lost 3 bases and the J segment 0 bases; nucleotides outside the gene matches: 11. CDR3 length: 17 amino acids. Germline lookup yields CDR1 GTSNPN and CDR2 SVGIG (reference sequence). In nucleotides, the CDR3 is TGTGCCTGGAGAAGCCCCTGGGCTAGCGGGAGCACAGATACGCAGTATTTT. It translates to CAWRSPWASGSTDTQYF.

This clone was seen a single time. The CDR3 DNA sequence: TGTGCCAGCAGCGAGCAGGGGGCGCCTTATTCCTACGAGCAGTACTTC. It codes for CASSEQGAPYSYEQYF. The V gene is TRBV6-6, the J gene TRBJ2-7; 8 nucleotides align to TRBD1. From germline, CDR1 is MNHNY and CDR2 SVGAGI (reference sequence). Trimming took 6 bases from V and 1 from J; bases not matched to a gene: 11. The CDR3 loop spans 16 amino acids.

This clone was picked up a small number of times. The rearrangement uses TRBV5-1 and TRBJ2-2, with TRBD1 matching over 8 bases. Per germline, CDR1 SGHRS and CDR2 YFSETQ. The V gene end was trimmed by 3 bases and the J gene end by 6 bases; junction bases not matched to a gene: 13. The CDR3 is 17 amino acids. CDR3 residues: CASSYSSPGGEAGELFF. The DNA of the CDR3 is TGCGCCAGCAGCTACTCCAGCCCAGGGGGCGAGGCCGGGGAGCTGTTTTTT.

This chain uses TRBV5-1 with TRBJ2-5, with a tentative D call TRBD2 (7 bases). V was shortened by 5 bases and J by 1 base, with 12 bases between the two germline ends. The CDR3 runs 14 residues. Germline V CDR1 and CDR2: SGHRS, YFSETQ. The CDR3: CASSLGGGQETQYF. CDR3 nucleotide sequence: TGCGCCAGCAGTTTAGGGGGGGGCCAAGAGACCCAGTACTTC. Together with reference TRBV5-1 and TRBJ2-5, the CDR3 gives the full variable domain: KAGVTQTPRYLIKTRGQQVTLSCSPISGHRSVSWYQQTPGQGLQFLFEYFSETQRNKGNFPGRFSGRQFSNSRSEMNVSTLELGDSALYLCASSLGGGQETQYFGPGTRLLVL.

V usage is TRBV27 and J usage is TRBJ1-2; D might be TRBD1 (6 bases). The CDR3 extends over 13 amino acids. V was pared by 2 bases and J by 8 bases, with 12 bases between. The germline V gene has CDR1 MNHEY and CDR2 SMNVEV (reference sequence). CDR3 in amino acids: CASSLQGRDGYTF. CDR3 DNA: TGTGCCAGCAGTTTACAGGGGAGGGACGGCTACACCTTC.

This clone was seen only a few times. The CDR3 sequence is CASSLDLFYISAGAEDTQYF. CDR3 coding DNA: TGTGCCAGCAGCTTAGATCTCTTTTATATTTCAGCGGGGGCTGAAGATACGCAGTATTTT. This chain links TRBV11-3 with TRBJ2-3; TRBD2 matches at 8 bases. CDR3 length: 20 amino acids. The germline V gene has CDR1 SGHNT and CDR2 YENEEA. Trimming removed 0 bases from V and 5 bases from J; junction bases left unmatched: 19.

The V call is TRBV28, the J call TRBJ2-7; D uncertain. The V end lost 1 base, the J end lost 6 bases, and 10 bases lay between the germline ends. Germline CDR1 reads MDHEN; CDR2 reads SYDVKM. The CDR3 contains 13 residues. This chain's CDR3 is CASSLSVQSEQYF. CDR3 DNA sequence: TGTGCCAGCAGTTTATCTGTGCAGTCCGAGCAGTACTTC.

V usage is TRBV19 and J usage is TRBJ2-2, with D possibly TRBD1 on 5 matching bases. V was clipped by 6 bases and J by 1 base, with 6 bases between them. The CDR3 loop spans 13 amino acids. Germline assignment: CDR1 LNHDA and CDR2 SQIVND (reference sequence). The CDR3 loop is CASSTGNTGELFF. The DNA of the CDR3 is TGTGCCAGTAGCACAGGGAACACCGGGGAGCTGTTTTTT.

CDR3 in DNA: TGTGCCAGCAGCCCGGCAAGGAGCTCTGGAAACACCATATATTTT. Its translation is CASSPARSSGNTIYF. The gene calls are TRBV7-9 and TRBJ1-3; unclear D gene. Trimming cost V 5 bases and J 0 bases, with 11 bases left between them. The CDR3 runs 15 residues. Germline loops: CDR1 SEHNR, CDR2 FQNEAQ (reference sequence).

This sequence joins TRBV27 and TRBJ1-2, with D maybe TRBD1 (5 bases). With 6 bases removed from V and 5 bases from J, the gap between germline ends came to 10 bases. The CDR3 loop spans 12 amino acids. Germline-derived CDR1 and CDR2 are MNHEY and SMNVEV (reference sequence). Here the CDR3 DNA reads TGTGCCAGCAGCAACCAGGGTTATGGCTACACCTTC. This gives the protein CASSNQGYGYTF.

The gene calls are TRBV5-5 and TRBJ2-3, with 8 bases aligning to TRBD2. The V gene end was trimmed by 4 bases and the J gene end by 0 bases; junction bases not matched to a gene: 10. The length of the CDR3 is 17 residues. Germline V gives CDR1 SGHKS, CDR2 YYEKEE (reference sequence). CDR3 sequence (DNA): TGTGCCAGCAGCCGTATCACTAGCGGAGCTAGCACAGATACGCAGTATTTT. Its protein is CASSRITSGASTDTQYF.

The chain recombines TRBV11-2 with TRBJ2-2; 11 bases map to TRBD2. The CDR3 sequence is 16 residues long. V was pared by 4 bases and J by 4 bases, with 5 bases of the junction left unmatched. CDR1 is SGHAT and CDR2 is FQNNGV in the germline V gene. The CDR3 region is CASSYSGRVPTGELFF. In DNA form, the CDR3 reads TGTGCCAGCAGCTATAGCGGGAGGGTCCCCACCGGGGAGCTGTTTTTT.

The chain has TRBV18 and TRBJ2-5; 9 bases line up with TRBD1. The junction had 8 bases not matched to a gene; V was cut back by 6 bases and J by 6 bases. This CDR3 contains 14 residues. CDR1 KGHSH and CDR2 LQKENI come from the germline V gene. This CDR3 reads CASSAGTGKQTQYF. The CDR3 nucleotides are TGTGCCAGCTCCGCTGGGACAGGGAAACAGACCCAGTACTTC.

This chain links TRBV5-1 with TRBJ2-7, with D possibly being TRBD2 (6 bases). Germline V gene data show CDR1 as SGHRS and CDR2 as YFSETQ. Trimming took 7 bases from V and 4 from J, leaving 12 bases between them. This CDR3 spans 12 amino acids. The CDR3 loop reads CASREEGYEQYF. CDR3 in DNA: TGCGCCAGCCGAGAGGAGGGTTACGAGCAGTACTTC.

Details on this clone: This same CDR3 is encoded by further DNA sequences in the sample. V is TRBV5-1 and J is TRBJ2-7, with a tentative D call TRBD2 (6 bases). V was clipped by 0 bases and J by 1 base, with 11 bases between them. The CDR3 runs to 15 residues. Germline assignment: CDR1 SGHRS and CDR2 YFSETQ. This chain's CDR3 is CASSLAAGSSYEQYF. CDR3 coding DNA: TGCGCCAGCAGCTTGGCCGCGGGGAGTTCCTACGAGCAGTACTTC.

The gene calls are TRBV4-1 and TRBJ2-7; tentative D call: TRBD1 (6 bases). Trimming pared 1 base from V and 3 bases from J, leaving 22 bases between. Germline CDR1 reads MGHRA; CDR2 reads YSYEKL. The CDR3 length is 18 residues. This CDR3 reads CASSQGAGSTGSFYEQYF. The CDR3 nucleotides read TGCGCCAGCAGCCAAGGAGCCGGCTCGACAGGTTCTTTCTACGAGCAGTACTTC.